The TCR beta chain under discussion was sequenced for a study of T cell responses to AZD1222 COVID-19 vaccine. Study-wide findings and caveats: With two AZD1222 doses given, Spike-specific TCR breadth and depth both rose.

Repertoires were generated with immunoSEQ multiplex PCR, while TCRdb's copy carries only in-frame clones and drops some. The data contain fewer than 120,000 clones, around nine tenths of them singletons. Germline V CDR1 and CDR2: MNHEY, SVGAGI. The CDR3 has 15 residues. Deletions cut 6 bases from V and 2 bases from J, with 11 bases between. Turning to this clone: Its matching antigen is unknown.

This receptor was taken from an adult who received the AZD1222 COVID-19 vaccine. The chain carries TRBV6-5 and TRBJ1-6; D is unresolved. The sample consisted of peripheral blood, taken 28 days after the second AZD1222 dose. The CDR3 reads CASRTTVAYNSPLHF. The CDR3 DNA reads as TGTGCCAGCAGAACAACGGTAGCCTATAATTCACCCCTCCACTTT.